This T cell receptor beta chain comes out of a study of cytomegalovirus exposure and HLA in healthy donors. Overall study findings and caveats: Cytomegalovirus association was assigned to 150 to 200 TCR beta chains.

Trimming pared 0 bases from V and 2 bases from J, leaving 18 bases between. The V gene's germline CDR1 is LGHNA and CDR2 YNFKEQ. This CDR3 is 18 amino acids long. With respect to this clone: Its specificity is not known.

In the PCR, 60 Vbeta and 13 Jbeta primers were used. Sequencing was performed with immunoSEQ multiplex PCR; in TCRdb, only in-frame clones are kept and a portion is missing. The sample has fewer than 250,000 clones, approximately 78% seen once. The sequence was obtained from a woman in her 30s in good health and CMV-seropositive. The chain has TRBV4-2 and TRBJ2-3; a possible D gene is TRBD2 (6 bases). Sample: PBMCs. CDR3 sequence: CASSQEGAVGGPTDTQYF. The CDR3 DNA sequence: TGTGCCAGCAGCCAAGAAGGGGCTGTCGGGGGACCCACAGATACGCAGTATTTT.